This T cell receptor (beta chain) was sequenced during a study of cytomegalovirus exposure and HLA in healthy donors. Study-wide background: Earlier sequencing of some 180 million T cells yielded 100 million to 120 million unique TCR beta sequences.

Concerning this clone itself: The antigen is undetermined.

The CDR3 runs to 14 residues. In germline, CDR1 is GTSNPN, CDR2 SVGIG (reference sequence). The V gene end was trimmed by 1 base and the J gene end by 8 bases; junction bases not matched to a gene: 7. The PCR was carried out with 60 Vbeta primers and 13 Jbeta primers. Assay used: immunoSEQ multiplex PCR; TCRdb lists only in-frame clones, some missing. Among around 280,000 clones, over 85% were seen once, and the ten largest hold about 2%. Broader study findings: The classifier reportedly diagnosed cytomegalovirus status with high sensitivity and specificity. Most TCR sequences were rare, but some public TCRs occurred in many donors. A few of the chains that were CMV-associated were confirmed in vitro to be specific for CMV antigens.

The chain recombines TRBV30 with TRBJ1-4, with 7 bases matching TRBD1. Sequences were obtained from PBMCs. The clonotype comes from a woman between 18 and 29 years old in good health and CMV-seronegative. Here the CDR3 reads CAWSAQGLGEKLFF. CDR3 nucleotide sequence: TGTGCCTGGAGTGCACAGGGGTTAGGCGAAAAACTGTTTTTT.